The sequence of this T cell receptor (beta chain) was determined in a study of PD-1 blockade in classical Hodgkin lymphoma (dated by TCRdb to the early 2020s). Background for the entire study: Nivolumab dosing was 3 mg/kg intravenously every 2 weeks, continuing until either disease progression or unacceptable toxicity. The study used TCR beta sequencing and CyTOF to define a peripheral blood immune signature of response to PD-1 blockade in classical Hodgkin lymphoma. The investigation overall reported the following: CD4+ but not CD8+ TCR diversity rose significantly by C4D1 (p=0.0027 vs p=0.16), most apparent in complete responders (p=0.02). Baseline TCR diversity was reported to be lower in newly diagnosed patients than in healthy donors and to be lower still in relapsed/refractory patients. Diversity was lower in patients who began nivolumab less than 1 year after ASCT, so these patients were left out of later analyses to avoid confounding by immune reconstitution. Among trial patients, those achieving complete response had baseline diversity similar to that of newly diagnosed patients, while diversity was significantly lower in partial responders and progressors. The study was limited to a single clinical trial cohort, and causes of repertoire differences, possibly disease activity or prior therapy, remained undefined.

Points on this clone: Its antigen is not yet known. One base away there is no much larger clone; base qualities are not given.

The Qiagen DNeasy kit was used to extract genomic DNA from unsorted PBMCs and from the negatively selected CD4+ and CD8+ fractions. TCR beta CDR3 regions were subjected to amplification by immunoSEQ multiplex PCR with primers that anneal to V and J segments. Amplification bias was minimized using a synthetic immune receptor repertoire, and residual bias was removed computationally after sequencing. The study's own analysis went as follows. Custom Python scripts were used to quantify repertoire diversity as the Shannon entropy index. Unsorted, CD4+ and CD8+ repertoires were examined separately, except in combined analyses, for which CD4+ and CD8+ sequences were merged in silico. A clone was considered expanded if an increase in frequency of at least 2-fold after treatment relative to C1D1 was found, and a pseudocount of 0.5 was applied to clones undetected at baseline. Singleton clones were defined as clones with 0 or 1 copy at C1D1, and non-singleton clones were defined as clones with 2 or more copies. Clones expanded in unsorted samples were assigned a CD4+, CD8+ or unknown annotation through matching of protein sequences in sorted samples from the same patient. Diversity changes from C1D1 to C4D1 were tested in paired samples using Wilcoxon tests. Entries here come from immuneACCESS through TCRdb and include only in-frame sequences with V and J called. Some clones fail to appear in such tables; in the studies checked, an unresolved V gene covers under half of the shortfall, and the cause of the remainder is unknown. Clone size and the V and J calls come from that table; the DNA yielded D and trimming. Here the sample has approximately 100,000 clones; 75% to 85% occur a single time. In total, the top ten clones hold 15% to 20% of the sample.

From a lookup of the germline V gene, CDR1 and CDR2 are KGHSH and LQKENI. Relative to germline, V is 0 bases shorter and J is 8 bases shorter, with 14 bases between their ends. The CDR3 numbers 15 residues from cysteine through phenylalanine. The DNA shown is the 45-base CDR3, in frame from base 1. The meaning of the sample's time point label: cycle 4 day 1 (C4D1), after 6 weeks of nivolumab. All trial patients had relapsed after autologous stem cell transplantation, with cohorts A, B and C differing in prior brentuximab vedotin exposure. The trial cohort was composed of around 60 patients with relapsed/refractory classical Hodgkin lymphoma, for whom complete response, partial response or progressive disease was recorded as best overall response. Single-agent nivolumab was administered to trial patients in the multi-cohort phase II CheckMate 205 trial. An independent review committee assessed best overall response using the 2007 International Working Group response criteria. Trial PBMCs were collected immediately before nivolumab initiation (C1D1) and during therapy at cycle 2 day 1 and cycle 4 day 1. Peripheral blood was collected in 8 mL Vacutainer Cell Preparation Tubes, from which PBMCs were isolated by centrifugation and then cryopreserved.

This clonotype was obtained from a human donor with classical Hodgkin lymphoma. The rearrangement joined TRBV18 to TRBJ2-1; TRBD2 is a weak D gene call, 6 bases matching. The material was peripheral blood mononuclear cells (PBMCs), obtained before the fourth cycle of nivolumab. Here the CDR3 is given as CASSPPEGIADEQFF. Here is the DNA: TGTGCCAGCTCACCACCGGAGGGGATAGCGGATGAGCAGTTCTTC.